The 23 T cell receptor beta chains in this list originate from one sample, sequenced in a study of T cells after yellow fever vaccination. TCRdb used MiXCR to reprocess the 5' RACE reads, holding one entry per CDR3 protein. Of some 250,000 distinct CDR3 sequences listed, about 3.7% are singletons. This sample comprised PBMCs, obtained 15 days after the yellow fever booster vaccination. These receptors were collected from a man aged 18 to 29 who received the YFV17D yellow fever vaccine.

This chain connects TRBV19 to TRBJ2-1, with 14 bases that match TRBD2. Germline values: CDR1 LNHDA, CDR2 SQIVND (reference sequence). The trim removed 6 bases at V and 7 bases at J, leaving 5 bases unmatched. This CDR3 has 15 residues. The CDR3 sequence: CASRKWTSGGNEQFF. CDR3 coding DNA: TGTGCCAGTAGAAAGTGGACTAGCGGGGGGAATGAGCAGTTCTTC. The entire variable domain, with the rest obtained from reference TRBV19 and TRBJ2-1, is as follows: DGGITQSPKYLFRKEGQNVTLSCEQNLNHDAMYWYRQDPGQGLRLIYYSQIVNDFQKGDIAEGYSVSREKKESFPLTVTSAQKNPTAFYLCASRKWTSGGNEQFFGPGTRLTVL.

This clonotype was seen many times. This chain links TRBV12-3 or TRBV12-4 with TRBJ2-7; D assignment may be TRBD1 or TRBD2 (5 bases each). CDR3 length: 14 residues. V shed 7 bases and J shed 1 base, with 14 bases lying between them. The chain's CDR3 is CASTPGRSSYEQYF. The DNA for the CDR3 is TGTGCCAGCACCCCGGGACGGAGTTCCTACGAGCAGTACTTC.

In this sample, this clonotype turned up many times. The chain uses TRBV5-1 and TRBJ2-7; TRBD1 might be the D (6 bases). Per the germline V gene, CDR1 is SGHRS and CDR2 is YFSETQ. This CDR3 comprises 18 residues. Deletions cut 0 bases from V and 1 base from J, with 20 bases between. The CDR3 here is CASSLGILGAPPSYEQYF. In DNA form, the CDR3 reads TGCGCCAGCAGCTTGGGGATATTGGGGGCGCCCCCGTCCTACGAGCAGTACTTC.

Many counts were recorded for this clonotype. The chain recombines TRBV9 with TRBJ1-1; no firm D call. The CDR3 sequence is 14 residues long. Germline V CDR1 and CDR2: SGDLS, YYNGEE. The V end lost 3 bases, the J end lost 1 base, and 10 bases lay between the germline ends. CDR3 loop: CASSESTGNTEAFF. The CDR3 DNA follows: TGTGCCAGCAGCGAATCGACGGGGAACACTGAAGCTTTCTTT.

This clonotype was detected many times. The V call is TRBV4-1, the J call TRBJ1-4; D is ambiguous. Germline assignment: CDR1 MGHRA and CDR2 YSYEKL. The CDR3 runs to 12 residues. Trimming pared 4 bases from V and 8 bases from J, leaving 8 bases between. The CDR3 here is CASSPLKEKLFF. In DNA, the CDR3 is TGCGCCAGCAGCCCTCTTAAGGAAAAACTGTTTTTT.

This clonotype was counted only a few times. The CDR3 coding sequence is TGTGCCAGCAGCCGATCCGGGGGGGCCTTGGATACGCAGTATTTT. Translation: CASSRSGGALDTQYF. The chain joins TRBV7-3 to TRBJ2-3, with 8 bases that match TRBD2. The germline CDR1 and CDR2 sequences are SGHTA and FQGTGA. The V gene end was trimmed by 5 bases and the J gene end by 6 bases; junction bases not matched to a gene: 10. CDR3 size: 15 residues.

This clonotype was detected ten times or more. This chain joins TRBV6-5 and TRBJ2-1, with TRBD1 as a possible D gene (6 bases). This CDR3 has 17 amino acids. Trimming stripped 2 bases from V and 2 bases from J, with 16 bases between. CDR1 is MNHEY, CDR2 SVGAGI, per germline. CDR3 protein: CASSYQWDTVTYNEQFF. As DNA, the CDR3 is TGTGCCAGCAGTTACCAATGGGACACCGTGACCTACAATGAGCAGTTCTTC.

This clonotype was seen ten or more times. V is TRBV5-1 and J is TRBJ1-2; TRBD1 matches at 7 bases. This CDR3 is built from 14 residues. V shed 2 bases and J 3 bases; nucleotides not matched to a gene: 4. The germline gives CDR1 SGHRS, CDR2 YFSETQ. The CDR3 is CASSFGTADYGYTF. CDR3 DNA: TGCGCCAGCAGCTTTGGGACAGCCGACTATGGCTACACCTTC.

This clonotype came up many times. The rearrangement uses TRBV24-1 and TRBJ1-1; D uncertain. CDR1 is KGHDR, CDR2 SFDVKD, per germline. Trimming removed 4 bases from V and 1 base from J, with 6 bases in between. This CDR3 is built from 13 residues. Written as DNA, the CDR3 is TGTGCCACCAGTGAACACAGGAACACTGAAGCTTTCTTT. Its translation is CATSEHRNTEAFF.

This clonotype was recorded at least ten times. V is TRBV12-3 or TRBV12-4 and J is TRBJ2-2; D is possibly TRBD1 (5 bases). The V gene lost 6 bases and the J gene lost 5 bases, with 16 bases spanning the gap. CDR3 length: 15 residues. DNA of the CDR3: TGTGCCAGCAGCTCACCAAGGGGAAATACCGGGGAGCTGTTTTTT. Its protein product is CASSSPRGNTGELFF.

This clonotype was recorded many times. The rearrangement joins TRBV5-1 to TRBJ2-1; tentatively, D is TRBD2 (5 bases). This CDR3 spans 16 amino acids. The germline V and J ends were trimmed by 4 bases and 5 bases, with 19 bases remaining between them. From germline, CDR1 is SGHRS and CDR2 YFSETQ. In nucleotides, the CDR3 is TGCGCCAGCAGCCCCTACCCGGGATCCCTTCACAATGAGCAGTTCTTC. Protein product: CASSPYPGSLHNEQFF.

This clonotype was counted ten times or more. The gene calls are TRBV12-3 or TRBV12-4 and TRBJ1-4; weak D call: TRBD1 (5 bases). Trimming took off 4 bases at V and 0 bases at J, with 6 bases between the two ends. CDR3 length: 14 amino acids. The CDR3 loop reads CASSSRATNEKLFF. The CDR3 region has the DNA TGTGCCAGCAGTTCCAGGGCAACTAATGAAAAACTGTTTTTT.

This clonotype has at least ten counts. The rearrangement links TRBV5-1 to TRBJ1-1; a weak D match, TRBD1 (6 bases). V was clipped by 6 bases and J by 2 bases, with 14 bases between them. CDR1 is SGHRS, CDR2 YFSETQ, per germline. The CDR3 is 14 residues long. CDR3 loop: CASTGQPTNTEAFF. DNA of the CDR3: TGCGCCAGCACCGGACAGCCAACCAACACTGAAGCTTTCTTT. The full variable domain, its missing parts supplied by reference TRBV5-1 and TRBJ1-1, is KAGVTQTPRYLIKTRGQQVTLSCSPISGHRSVSWYQQTPGQGLQFLFEYFSETQRNKGNFPGRFSGRQFSNSRSEMNVSTLELGDSALYLCASTGQPTNTEAFFGQGTRLTVV.

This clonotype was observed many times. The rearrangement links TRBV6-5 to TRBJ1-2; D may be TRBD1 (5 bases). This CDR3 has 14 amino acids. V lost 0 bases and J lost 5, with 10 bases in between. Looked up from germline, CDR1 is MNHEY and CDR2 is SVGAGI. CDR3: CASSYSGTQYGYTF. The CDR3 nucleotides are TGTGCCAGCAGTTACTCAGGGACCCAGTATGGCTACACCTTC.

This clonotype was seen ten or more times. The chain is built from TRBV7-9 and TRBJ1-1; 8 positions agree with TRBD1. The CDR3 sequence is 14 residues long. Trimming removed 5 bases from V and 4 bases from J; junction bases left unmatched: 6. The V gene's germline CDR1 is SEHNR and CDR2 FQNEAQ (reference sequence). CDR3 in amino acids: CASSQWTGPTEAFF. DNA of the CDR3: TGTGCCAGCAGCCAATGGACAGGGCCCACTGAAGCTTTCTTT.

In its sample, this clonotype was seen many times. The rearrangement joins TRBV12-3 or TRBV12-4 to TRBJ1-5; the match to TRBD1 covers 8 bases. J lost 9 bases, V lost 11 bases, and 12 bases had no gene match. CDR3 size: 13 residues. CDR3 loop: CAVGRGPVVPQHF. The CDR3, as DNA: TGTGCCGTAGGCAGGGGGCCGGTAGTGCCCCAGCATTTT.

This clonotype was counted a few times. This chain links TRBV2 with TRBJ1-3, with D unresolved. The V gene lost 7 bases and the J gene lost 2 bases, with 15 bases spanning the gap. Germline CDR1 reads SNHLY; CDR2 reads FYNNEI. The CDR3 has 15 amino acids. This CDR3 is CASTGEGMAGNTIYF. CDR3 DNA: TGTGCCAGCACCGGGGAGGGTATGGCTGGAAACACCATATATTTT.

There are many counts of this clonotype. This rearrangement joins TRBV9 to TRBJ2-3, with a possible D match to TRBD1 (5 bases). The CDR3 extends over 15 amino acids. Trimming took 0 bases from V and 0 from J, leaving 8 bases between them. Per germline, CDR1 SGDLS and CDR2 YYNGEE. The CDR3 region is CASSVEGVSTDTQYF. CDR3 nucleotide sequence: TGTGCCAGCAGCGTAGAAGGGGTTAGCACAGATACGCAGTATTTT.

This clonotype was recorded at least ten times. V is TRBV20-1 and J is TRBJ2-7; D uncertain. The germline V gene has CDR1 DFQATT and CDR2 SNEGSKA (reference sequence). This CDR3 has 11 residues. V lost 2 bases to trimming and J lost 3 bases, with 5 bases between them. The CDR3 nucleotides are TGCAGTGCTAGACGGAGCTACGAGCAGTACGTC. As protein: CSARRSYEQYV.

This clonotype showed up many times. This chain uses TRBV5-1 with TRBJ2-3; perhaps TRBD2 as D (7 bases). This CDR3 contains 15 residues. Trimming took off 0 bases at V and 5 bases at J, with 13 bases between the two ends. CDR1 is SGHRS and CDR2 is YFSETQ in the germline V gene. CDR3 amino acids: CASSLGPGEGDTQYF. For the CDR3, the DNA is TGCGCCAGCAGCTTGGGTCCAGGGGAGGGAGATACGCAGTATTTT.

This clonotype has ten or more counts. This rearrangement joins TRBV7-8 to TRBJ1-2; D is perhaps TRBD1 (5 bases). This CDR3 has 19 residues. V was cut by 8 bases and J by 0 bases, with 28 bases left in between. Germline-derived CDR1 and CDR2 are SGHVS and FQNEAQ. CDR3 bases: TGTGCCAGCTCCAGGGAGGTGAGGTACAGGATCAACTCTAACTATGGCTACACCTTC. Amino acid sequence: CASSREVRYRINSNYGYTF.

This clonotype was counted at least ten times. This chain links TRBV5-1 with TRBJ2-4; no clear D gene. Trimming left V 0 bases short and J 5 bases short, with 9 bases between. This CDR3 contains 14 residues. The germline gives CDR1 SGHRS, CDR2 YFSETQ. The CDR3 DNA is TGCGCCAGCAGCTTGGGACCTGAGGAAAACATTCAGTACTTC. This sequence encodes CASSLGPEENIQYF. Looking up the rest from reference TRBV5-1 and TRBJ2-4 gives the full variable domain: KAGVTQTPRYLIKTRGQQVTLSCSPISGHRSVSWYQQTPGQGLQFLFEYFSETQRNKGNFPGRFSGRQFSNSRSEMNVSTLELGDSALYLCASSLGPEENIQYFGAGTRLSVL.

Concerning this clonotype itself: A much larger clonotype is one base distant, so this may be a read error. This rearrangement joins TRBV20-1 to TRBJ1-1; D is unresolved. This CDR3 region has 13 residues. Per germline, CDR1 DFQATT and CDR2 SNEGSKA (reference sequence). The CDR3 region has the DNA TGCAGTGCTAGGGCGGGTCCTCTGACTGATGCTTTCTTT. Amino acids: CSARAGPLTDAFF.